This T cell receptor beta chain originates from a study of T cell changes during pregnancy in multiple sclerosis. Generated by immunoSEQ multiplex PCR, the TCRdb table keeps only in-frame clones and is missing some. The sample carries tens of thousands of clones, roughly nine tenths recorded once. The clonotype comes from a female donor with multiple sclerosis, enrolled in a pregnancy study. This sample comprised peripheral blood, obtained before pregnancy.

CDR3 loop: CASSYSSQGVGYTF. Here the CDR3 DNA reads TGTGCCAGCAGTTACTCGAGCCAGGGGGTAGGCTACACCTTC. The chain has TRBV6-5 and TRBJ1-2; 7 bases fit TRBD1. The CDR3 length is 14 residues. With 0 bases clipped from V and 8 bases from J, the junction kept 6 bases outside the gene matches. The germline CDR1 and CDR2 sequences are MNHEY and SVGAGI.